This TCR beta chain was recorded in a study of OX40 agonist ivuxolimab in advanced cancers. Overall study results and limits: There was clonal expansion of CD4+ and CD8+ blood T cells by week 6 at 0.1 to 3.0 mg/kg.

Assay used: immunoSEQ multiplex PCR; TCRdb lists only in-frame clones, some missing. This sample has approximately 79,000 clones; 87% occur once, and the top ten carry nearly 0.55%. Worth noting for this clone: Its antigen is unknown.

This CDR3 spans 14 amino acids. Germline-derived CDR1 and CDR2 are LNHDA and SQIVND (reference sequence). V lost 3 bases and J 4 bases, leaving 12 bases between the germline ends. The J gene is TRBJ1-1, the V gene TRBV19; maybe TRBD1 (6 bases). The material was CD4+ or CD8+ T cells sorted from blood, obtained in a trial of the OX40 agonist ivuxolimab. This TCR derives from an adult with an advanced solid tumor such as melanoma, head and neck, liver or kidney cancer. The CDR3 is CASSMARGGTEAFF. CDR3 coding DNA: TGTGCCAGTAGTATGGCCAGAGGGGGCACTGAAGCTTTCTTT.